This entry is about one TCR beta chain. This sample is part of a study of blood T cell repertoires in COVID-19. Repertoires were generated with immunoSEQ multiplex PCR, while TCRdb's copy carries only in-frame clones and drops some. The sample has about 160,000 clones, over 75% seen once. The V gene's germline CDR1 is SGHTA and CDR2 FQGNSA. CDR3 length equals 17 residues. The V end was cut by 0 bases, the J end by 4 bases, with 15 bases between. The sample comprised peripheral blood. This clonotype was obtained from a man older than 75 with COVID-19, enrolled during active disease. The chain carries TRBV7-2 and TRBJ2-2; D is perhaps TRBD1 (5 bases). CDR3: CASSLAVGVFGTGELFF. The CDR3 bases are TGTGCCAGCAGCTTAGCCGTAGGGGTCTTTGGCACCGGGGAGCTGTTTTTT.